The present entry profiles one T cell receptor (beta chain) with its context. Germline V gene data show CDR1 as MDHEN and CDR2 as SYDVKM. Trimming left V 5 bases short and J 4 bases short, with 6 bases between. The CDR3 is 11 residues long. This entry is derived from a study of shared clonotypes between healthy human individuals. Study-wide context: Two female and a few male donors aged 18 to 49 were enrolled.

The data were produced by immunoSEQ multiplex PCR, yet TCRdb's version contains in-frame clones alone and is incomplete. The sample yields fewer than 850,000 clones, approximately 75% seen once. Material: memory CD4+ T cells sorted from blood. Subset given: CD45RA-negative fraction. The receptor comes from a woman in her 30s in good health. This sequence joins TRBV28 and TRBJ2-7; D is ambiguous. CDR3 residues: CASSHKYEQYF. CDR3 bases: TGTGCCAGCAGTCATAAGTACGAGCAGTACTTC.